This TCR beta chain came from a study of CD8 T cells in ankylosing spondylitis. Study-wide points: Earlier studies detected some motif variants in reactive arthritis synovial fluid and blood.

The CDR3 loop spans 16 amino acids. CDR1 SGHRS and CDR2 YFSETQ come from the germline V gene. V gave up 4 bases and J gave up 0 bases, with 17 bases separating them. Each CDR3 protein gets one entry after TCRdb re-called the 5' RACE reads with MiXCR. This table has 300,000 to 350,000 distinct CDR3 sequences, less than 25% appearing once. Concerning this clonotype: Its antigen is as yet unknown.

Sequencing was carried out using blood, either unsorted or a sorted T cell fraction (not recorded which). The clonotype originates from a female donor with ankylosing spondylitis or in good health (not recorded which). The genes are TRBV5-1 and TRBJ2-7; D might be TRBD1 (5 bases). The CDR3: CASSPITGRISYEQYF. The CDR3 nucleotides are TGCGCCAGCAGCCCTATTACAGGCCGCATCTCCTACGAGCAGTACTTC. The full variable domain, its missing parts supplied by reference TRBV5-1 and TRBJ2-7, is KAGVTQTPRYLIKTRGQQVTLSCSPISGHRSVSWYQQTPGQGLQFLFEYFSETQRNKGNFPGRFSGRQFSNSRSEMNVSTLELGDSALYLCASSPITGRISYEQYFGPGTRLTVT.